The T cell receptor (beta chain) described here comes from a study of PD-1 blockade in mismatch repair-deficient tumors. Study-wide background: Enrolled about 2012-2016, patients had progressing, pretreated mismatch repair-deficient cancers of approximately 13 types. Study-wide results and limits: Tumor-resident clones, often undetectable pretreatment in blood, expanded then contracted after pembrolizumab.

Mismatch repair deficiency was confirmed in all patients, by PCR or immunohistochemistry. The CDR3 contains 13 residues. Germline values: CDR1 SQVTM, CDR2 ANQGSEA. Losses at the gene ends were 4 bases for V and 1 base for J; bases not matched to a gene: 2. The assay was immunoSEQ multiplex PCR, and TCRdb's table has in-frame clones only and misses some. This table holds approximately 60,000 clones, 88% found once. Details on this clone: Its antigen is not known.

This sequence originates from an adult with mismatch repair-deficient cancer. This sample comprised peripheral blood, obtained 52 weeks after starting pembrolizumab. The rearrangement links TRBV29-1 to TRBJ2-7, with 9 positions matching TRBD2. This chain's CDR3 is CSVVAGDSYEQYF. In nucleotides, the CDR3 is TGCAGCGTTGTAGCGGGAGATTCCTACGAGCAGTACTTC.